This TCR beta chain was recorded in a study of shared clonotypes between healthy human individuals. Study-level information: Those who served as donors were a couple of women and three men between the ages of 18 and 49.

The CDR3 consists of 15 residues. Germline CDR1 and CDR2: SGHDT and YYEEEE. The V end was cut by 5 bases, the J end by 0 bases, with 13 bases between. It was around 220 ng DNA, 25,000 to 35,000 T cell genomes, that sorted-subset replicate PCRs used. TCRdb keeps only in-frame clones here, not all; method: immunoSEQ multiplex PCR. The repertoire consists of about 1.1 million clones, with approximately 75% occurring once and the leading ten covering roughly 0.9%. The study, taken as a whole, reports: There were few donors, and this limited the genetic and exposure-history diversity represented.

About this clone itself: Its specificity is not known.

The chain joins TRBV5-6 to TRBJ2-3, with unresolved D. This clonotype was obtained from a man aged 18 to 30 in good health. Some clones in this sample may be carry-over from other donors' samples. What was sequenced was memory CD4+ T cells from PBMCs. Subset of the sample: CD45RA-negative fraction. CDR3 amino acids: CASRRQTISTDTQYF. The CDR3, as DNA: TGTGCCAGCAGGAGGCAGACGATTAGCACAGATACGCAGTATTTT.